These T cell receptor beta chains were read from a single sample in a study of shared clonotypes between healthy human individuals. Libraries were prepared by immunoSEQ multiplex PCR; TCRdb keeps only in-frame clonotypes and omits some of them. The sample includes approximately 1.1 million clones, 70% to 80% seen only once; the top ten take under 0.65%. The sample consisted of memory CD4+ T cells from PBMCs. The receptors were sampled from a man between 18 and 29 years old in good health. Some clones in this sample may be carry-over from other donors' samples. Each CDR3 is given with its conserved first and last residue. Each record gives: J gene, clone size, V gene, D gene, CDR3 length, CDR3 protein, CDR3 DNA. A D gene is named only where the DNA matches it firmly. Clone sizes are given selectively: once, few, many, or a class where the clone is expanded.

>TRBJ2-3|once|TRBV9|-|15
CASSSRGTVTDTQYF
TGTGCCAGCAGCTCTAGGGGGACCGTCACAGATACGCAGTATTTT
>TRBJ2-2|-|TRBV5-4|-|15
CASSQPQVRAGELFF
TGTGCCAGCAGTCAACCTCAAGTGCGAGCCGGGGAGCTGTTTTTT
>TRBJ2-5|-|TRBV12-5|-|15
CASGLVLGNQGTQYF
TGTGCTAGTGGTTTGGTACTTGGGAACCAGGGGACCCAGTACTTC
>TRBJ1-5|-|TRBV7-9|-|16
CASSRGGVSSNQPQHF
TGTGCCAGCAGCAGAGGGGGAGTTTCTAGCAATCAGCCCCAGCATTTT
>TRBJ1-1|few|TRBV11-2|-|17
CASSRTFGLRGNTEAFF
TGTGCCAGCAGCCGGACGTTCGGGCTGAGGGGGAACACTGAAGCTTTCTTT
>TRBJ2-7|-|TRBV7-3|TRBD1|16
CASSPGGRDRLDEQYF
TGTGCCAGCAGCCCTGGAGGCAGGGACAGGCTAGACGAGCAGTACTTC
>TRBJ2-3|once|TRBV29-1|TRBD2|14
CSVAGLAGADTQYF
TGCAGCGTTGCTGGACTAGCGGGAGCAGATACGCAGTATTTT
>TRBJ1-5|-|TRBV7-9|TRBD1|15
CASSLSGTGDQPQHF
TGTGCCAGCAGCTTATCCGGGACAGGGGATCAGCCCCAGCATTTT
>TRBJ1-2|-|TRBV13|-|16
CASTPSGGRMYSGYTF
TGTGCCAGCACCCCCTCGGGGGGGCGCATGTACTCTGGCTACACCTTC
>TRBJ2-3|-|TRBV4-1|-|16
CASSQGLVGSTDTQYF
TGCGCCAGCAGCCAAGGCTTAGTGGGAAGCACAGATACGCAGTATTTT
>TRBJ1-1|-|TRBV5-1|-|14
CASSLAGQFIEAFF
TGCGCCAGCAGCTTGGCCGGACAGTTCATTGAAGCTTTCTTT
>TRBJ2-5|many|TRBV23-1|-|11
CASRNQETQYF
TGCGCCAGCAGGAACCAAGAGACCCAGTACTTC
>TRBJ2-5|few|TRBV14|-|13
CASSHVTRGTQYF
TGTGCCAGCAGCCACGTAACTAGGGGGACCCAGTACTTC
>TRBJ1-5|-|TRBV6-1|-|14
CASTGYGGNFPQHF
TGTGCCAGTACAGGGTATGGGGGAAATTTTCCCCAGCATTTT
>TRBJ2-3|many|TRBV11-3|TRBD2|15
CASSPSGIQTDTQYF
TGTGCCAGCAGCCCCAGCGGGATCCAAACAGATACGCAGTATTTT
>TRBJ2-5|-|TRBV5-1|-|14
CASSLNTDMGTQYF
TGCGCCAGCAGCTTGAATACAGACATGGGGACCCAGTACTTC
>TRBJ2-1|-|TRBV7-2|TRBD2|13
CASAGASYNEQFF
TGTGCCAGCGCGGGAGCGTCCTACAATGAGCAGTTCTTC
>TRBJ1-1|once|TRBV5-5|-|17
CASSSVKPRARDTEAFF
TGTGCCAGCAGCTCTGTAAAACCGAGGGCTCGGGACACTGAAGCTTTCTTT
>TRBJ2-5|-|TRBV11-3|-|14
CASSPFGGSETQYF
TGTGCCAGCAGCCCTTTTGGAGGCTCGGAGACCCAGTACTTC
>TRBJ1-5|-|TRBV28|-|15
CASSSDSLGNQPQHF
TGTGCCAGCAGTTCCGACAGTTTGGGCAATCAGCCCCAGCATTTT
>TRBJ1-5|-|TRBV28|-|16
CASSFYVGQRNQPQHF
TGTGCCAGCAGTTTCTATGTAGGGCAGCGAAATCAGCCCCAGCATTTT
>TRBJ2-5|-|TRBV4-1|TRBD2|15
CAISQREGPQETQYF
TGCGCCATTTCACAGCGGGAGGGCCCACAAGAGACCCAGTACTTC
>TRBJ2-4|-|TRBV5-1|-|14
CASSLAQQVDIQYF
TGCGCCAGCAGCTTGGCCCAACAGGTGGACATTCAGTACTTC
>TRBJ2-7|-|TRBV27|TRBD2|14
CASSFGTSAYEQYF
TGTGCCAGCAGTTTCGGGACTAGCGCCTACGAGCAGTACTTC
>TRBJ2-5|-|TRBV6-6|TRBD2|15
CASSYRLADQETQYF
TGTGCCAGCAGTTACCGGCTAGCGGACCAAGAGACCCAGTACTTC
>TRBJ2-6|-|TRBV28|TRBD1|17
CASSLRGPNQGANVLTF
TGTGCCAGCAGTTTAAGGGGGCCTAACCAAGGGGCCAACGTCCTGACTTTC
>TRBJ2-1|-|TRBV7-7|-|15
CASSSDPGLTNEQFF
TGTGCCAGCAGCTCAGACCCGGGACTTACCAATGAGCAGTTCTTC
>TRBJ2-7|-|TRBV5-1|-|13
CASSLSSLYEQYF
TGCGCCAGCAGCTTGTCTTCCCTTTACGAGCAGTACTTC
>TRBJ1-3|-|TRBV27|-|13
CASSLATGNTIYF
TGTGCCAGCAGTTTGGCGACTGGAAACACCATATATTTT
>TRBJ2-1|once|TRBV10-3|TRBD2|14
CAIRRTSGGNEQFF
TGTGCCATCCGAAGGACTAGCGGGGGCAATGAGCAGTTCTTC
>TRBJ2-3|-|TRBV4-1|-|14
CASRLGRSTDTQYF
TGCGCCAGCAGGTTAGGAAGGAGCACAGATACGCAGTATTTT
>TRBJ1-1|once|TRBV4-1|-|16
CATTLAANNVNTEAFF
TGCGCCACCACTTTAGCGGCGAATAACGTGAACACTGAAGCTTTCTTT
>TRBJ2-1|-|TRBV18|-|15
CASSRRIVGGNEQFF
TGTGCCAGCTCCCGGCGGATTGTGGGGGGCAATGAGCAGTTCTTC
>TRBJ2-3|-|TRBV29-1|TRBD2|13
CSATSGGTDTQYF
TGCAGCGCAACTAGCGGGGGAACAGATACGCAGTATTTT
>TRBJ1-5|-|TRBV6-1|-|13
CASSVDFDQPQHF
TGTGCCAGCAGTGTAGATTTTGATCAGCCCCAGCATTTT
>TRBJ1-1|few|TRBV28|-|13
CASRRQLNTEAFF
TGTGCCAGCAGAAGACAGTTGAACACTGAAGCTTTCTTT
>TRBJ2-1|-|TRBV7-8|-|18
CASSLGLGGVAGYNEQFF
TGTGCCAGCAGCTTAGGGTTGGGCGGAGTGGCGGGCTACAATGAGCAGTTCTTC
>TRBJ2-7|-|TRBV27|TRBD1|15
CASSLLPGGSYEQYF
TGTGCCAGCAGTTTATTACCAGGGGGCTCGTACGAGCAGTACTTC
>TRBJ2-6|-|TRBV5-1|-|16
CASSRDPSVGANVLTF
TGCGCCAGCAGTCGTGACCCTTCCGTTGGGGCCAACGTCCTGACTTTC
>TRBJ1-2|-|TRBV5-4|-|14
CASSRPDGDYGYTF
TGTGCCAGCAGCCGACCGGACGGAGACTATGGCTACACCTTC
>TRBJ1-5|-|TRBV19|TRBD1|17
CASSIVGDRGGNQPQHF
TGTGCCAGTAGTATAGTGGGGGACAGGGGTGGCAATCAGCCCCAGCATTTT
>TRBJ2-5|-|TRBV18|-|13
CASSELGNWAQYF
TGTGCCAGCTCAGAACTAGGGAATTGGGCCCAGTACTTC
>TRBJ1-5|-|TRBV6-1|-|13
CASSETANQPQHF
TGTGCCAGCAGTGAAACAGCTAATCAGCCCCAGCATTTT
>TRBJ2-3|-|TRBV6-1|TRBD2|15
CASSVGLAGTDTQYF
TGTGCCAGCAGTGTCGGACTAGCGGGCACAGATACGCAGTATTTT
>TRBJ1-5|few|TRBV2|-|13
CASTAGGNQPQHF
TGTGCCAGCACGGCAGGCGGCAATCAGCCCCAGCATTTT
>TRBJ1-2|-|TRBV29-1|-|14
CSVEARGVGYGYTF
TGCAGCGTTGAGGCCCGAGGGGTAGGCTATGGCTACACCTTC
>TRBJ2-7|-|TRBV6-4|-|12
CASRRCGNEQYF
TGTGCCAGCAGGCGCTGTGGTAACGAGCAGTACTTC
>TRBJ1-2|-|TRBV7-9|-|16
CASSLEGTRRLYGYTF
TGTGCCAGCAGCTTAGAGGGTACTCGAAGGTTATATGGCTACACCTTC